Below, 28 T cell receptor beta chains from the same sample are listed, as sequenced in a study of T cells after yellow fever vaccination. TCRdb itself ran the 5' RACE reads through MiXCR, one entry per CDR3 protein. The table includes 450,000 to 550,000 distinct CDR3 sequences, just over 20% detected once. The sequences come from PBMCs, collected more than 20 days after the first yellow fever vaccination. Source of these receptors: a man aged 18 to 29 who received the YFV17D yellow fever vaccine.

The CDR3 is CASSIHPSEAFF. The CDR3 DNA reads as TGTGCCAGTAGTATACATCCCTCTGAAGCTTTCTTT. The genes are TRBV19 and TRBJ1-1; D not certain. CDR3 length: 12 amino acids. The V and J ends lost 2 bases and 6 bases respectively, with 7 bases between them. The germline CDR1 and CDR2 sequences are LNHDA and SQIVND (reference sequence).

CDR3 residues: CASSQAALAESEKLFF. The CDR3 DNA reads TGTGCCAGCAGCCAAGCGGCCCTGGCGGAGAGTGAAAAACTGTTTTTT. The J gene is TRBJ1-4, the V gene TRBV4-2; D gene ambiguous. CDR3 length: 16 residues. Germline CDR1 and CDR2: LGHNA and YNFKEQ. Trimming shortened V by 1 base and J by 7 bases, and 16 bases separated the two germline ends.

Only a few counts were recorded for this clonotype. The chain uses TRBV29-1 and TRBJ2-3; possibly TRBD2 for D (6 bases). The germline V and J ends were trimmed by 3 bases and 3 bases, with 7 bases remaining between them. Germline V lookup: CDR1 SQVTM, CDR2 ANQGSEA. The CDR3 has 12 amino acids. The CDR3 reads CSVESGTDTQYF. The CDR3 DNA reads as TGCAGCGTTGAGAGCGGGACAGATACGCAGTATTTT.

The V call is TRBV27, the J call TRBJ1-6; D call uncertain. Trimming took off 4 bases at V and 12 bases at J, with 13 bases between the two ends. The CDR3 contains 13 residues. The V gene's germline CDR1 is MNHEY and CDR2 SMNVEV (reference sequence). The CDR3 loop reads CASSSLPEGPLHF. DNA of the CDR3: TGTGCCAGCAGTTCCCTTCCGGAAGGACCCCTCCACTTT.

This clonotype has a count of ten or more. The chain has TRBV12-3 or TRBV12-4 and TRBJ2-5; no firm D call. The length of the CDR3 is 14 residues. The germline V and J ends were trimmed by 2 bases and 1 base, with 8 bases remaining between them. As DNA, the CDR3 is TGTGCCAGCAGTTTAAGGCGGATCCAAGAGACCCAGTACTTC. Its translation is CASSLRRIQETQYF.

This clonotype was counted a few times. The chain combines TRBV10-1 with TRBJ2-5; the D is unclear. Trimming removed 7 bases from V and 5 bases from J, with 5 bases in between. The CDR3 length is 10 residues. Germline V gene sequence: CDR1 WNHNN, CDR2 SYGVQD (reference sequence). The CDR3 DNA reads TGCGCCAGCATGAGGGAGACCCAGTACTTC. Its protein product is CASMRETQYF.

This chain connects TRBV20-1 to TRBJ2-7; D not resolved. The CDR3 has 12 amino acids. Germline CDR1 DFQATT, CDR2 SNEGSKA (reference sequence). The ends were cut back, 0 bases at V and 7 bases at J, with 10 bases in the middle. DNA for the CDR3: TGCAGTGCTAGAGATGGAAGGGTTGAGCAGTACGTC. Translating gives CSARDGRVEQYV.

The rearrangement uses TRBV7-3 and TRBJ2-6, with TRBD1 identical over 9 bases. The CDR3 spans 20 residues. The V segment lost 1 base and the J segment 2 bases; nucleotides outside the gene matches: 12. Germline V CDR1 and CDR2: SGHTA, FQGTGA. The chain's CDR3 is CASSLNPQDRGIAGANVLTF. CDR3 nucleotides: TGTGCCAGCAGCTTAAACCCCCAGGACAGGGGCATTGCTGGGGCCAACGTCCTGACTTTC.

This chain joins TRBV5-1 and TRBJ1-2; D not certain. The V end was cut by 0 bases, the J end by 6 bases, with 6 bases between. Germline V gene lookup returns CDR1 SGHRS and CDR2 YFSETQ. The CDR3 contains 12 residues. The CDR3 coding sequence is TGCGCCAGCAGCTTGGAAGAGCATGGCTACACCTTC. Protein sequence: CASSLEEHGYTF.

This clonotype was picked up a small number of times. This sequence joins TRBV7-9 and TRBJ2-2; D remains ambiguous. V was pared by 5 bases and J by 4 bases, with 5 bases between. The germline gives CDR1 SEHNR, CDR2 FQNEAQ (reference sequence). The CDR3 covers 12 residues. The CDR3 DNA follows: TGTGCCAGCAGCAAAACCACCGGGGAGCTGTTTTTT. It codes for CASSKTTGELFF.

The V call is TRBV27, the J call TRBJ2-2; TRBD2 agrees at 7 bases. V shed 1 base, J shed 7 bases, and the junction held 6 bases outside the gene matches. Germline CDR1 reads MNHEY; CDR2 reads SMNVEV (reference sequence). This CDR3 is 15 amino acids long. CDR3 in amino acids: CASSLWSGAGGELFF. The CDR3 bases are TGTGCCAGCAGTTTATGGAGCGGGGCGGGCGGGGAGCTGTTTTTT.

The chain has TRBV12-3 or TRBV12-4 and TRBJ2-4; 9 nucleotides align to TRBD1. Trimming took 4 bases from V and 5 from J; bases not matched to a gene: 6. This CDR3 has 15 residues. The CDR3, as DNA: TGTGCCAGCAGTTGGAGACAGGGGGACGAAAACATTCAGTACTTC. Translated: CASSWRQGDENIQYF.

V gene TRBV5-8 combines with J gene TRBJ2-3; D tentatively fits TRBD1 or TRBD2 (5 bases each). The CDR3 contains 15 residues. CDR1 SGHTS and CDR2 YDEGEE come from the germline V gene. Trimming shortened V by 5 bases and J by 2 bases, and 15 bases separated the two germline ends. The DNA of the CDR3 is TGTGCCAGCAGGGTTCCCATCGGGGCCACAGATACGCAGTATTTT. It specifies CASRVPIGATDTQYF.

There are many counts of this clonotype. The chain is built from TRBV7-6 and TRBJ1-3; D remains ambiguous. V was cut by 5 bases and J by 0 bases, with 14 bases left in between. This CDR3 contains 16 residues. CDR1 is SGHVS and CDR2 is FNYEAQ in the germline V gene. CDR3 sequence reads: CASSQVGFDSGNTIYF. The CDR3 DNA is TGTGCCAGCAGCCAAGTGGGCTTCGACTCTGGAAACACCATATATTTT.

This chain links TRBV5-5 with TRBJ2-1, with D maybe TRBD1 (5 bases). The CDR3 spans 17 residues. V was clipped by 7 bases and J by 0 bases, with 20 bases between them. Germline V CDR1 and CDR2: SGHKS, YYEKEE (reference sequence). CDR3 DNA sequence: TGTGCCAGCCGCATTTCAGGGTCGTTAGGCTCCTACAATGAGCAGTTCTTC. The encoded protein is CASRISGSLGSYNEQFF.

This clonotype appeared many times. The chain combines TRBV5-6 with TRBJ2-7, with D possibly TRBD2 on 6 matching bases. Trimming took off 2 bases at V and 2 bases at J, with 8 bases between the two ends. CDR1 is SGHDT and CDR2 is YYEEEE in the germline V gene. This CDR3 region has 13 residues. As DNA, the CDR3 is TGTGCCAGCAGCTTCGGGACTGCCTACGAGCAGTACTTC. Translated, it gives CASSFGTAYEQYF.

This chain connects TRBV6-2 or TRBV6-3 to TRBJ2-6; D possibly matches TRBD1 or TRBD2 (6 bases each). Per germline, CDR1 MNHEY and CDR2 SVGEGT. CDR3 length equals 15 residues. The V gene lost 6 bases and the J gene lost 2 bases, with 11 bases spanning the gap. The CDR3 DNA reads TGTGCCAGCAGGGATGGGGGGCCTGGGGCCAACGTCCTGACTTTC. The encoded protein is CASRDGGPGANVLTF.

The chain uses TRBV6-5 and TRBJ1-1; 7 bases agree with TRBD1. The germline V gene has CDR1 MNHEY and CDR2 SVGAGI. This CDR3 has 16 amino acids. Losses at the gene ends were 5 bases for V and 7 bases for J; bases not matched to a gene: 16. The chain's CDR3 is CASSPPRNPRTGEAFF. CDR3 nucleotide sequence: TGTGCCAGCAGTCCCCCGAGGAACCCCCGGACAGGTGAAGCTTTCTTT.

The V and J genes are TRBV10-3 and TRBJ1-4; D is undetermined. The CDR3 has 16 amino acids. Germline V gene sequence: CDR1 ENHRY, CDR2 SYGVKD. V lost 2 bases and J lost 8, with 18 bases in between. In DNA, the CDR3 is TGTGCCATCAGTGAGCTCCTGCCGGGCCCGAGGGAAAAACTGTTTTTT. Its translation: CAISELLPGPREKLFF.

This clonotype has only a few counts. The CDR3 DNA follows: TGTGCCAGCAGAGCTGAGGGATTTTACGGCAATCAGCCCCAGCATTTT. As protein: CASRAEGFYGNQPQHF. V is TRBV6-5 and J is TRBJ1-5; D is unclear. This CDR3 has 16 residues. CDR1 is MNHEY, CDR2 SVGAGI, per germline. V shed 6 bases and J shed 2 bases, with 17 bases lying between them.

The rearrangement links TRBV6-2 or TRBV6-3 to TRBJ2-1, with 7 bases aligning to TRBD2. Germline values: CDR1 MNHEY, CDR2 SVGEGT. CDR3 length: 11 amino acids. V shed 8 bases, J shed 14 bases, and the junction held 9 bases outside the gene matches. This CDR3 is CASSTRRGKFF. CDR3 sequence (DNA): TGTGCCAGCTCGACCCGGCGGGGGAAGTTCTTC.

This clonotype was found once. The CDR3 here is CASSPLEVRSANYGYTF. The CDR3 bases are TGCGCCAGCAGCCCGCTCGAGGTGAGGTCGGCTAACTATGGCTACACCTTC. The chain has TRBV5-1 and TRBJ1-2; the D is unclear. Trimming left V 4 bases short and J 0 bases short, with 19 bases between. The CDR3 is 17 residues long. CDR1 and CDR2 from the germline V gene are SGHRS and YFSETQ.

The chain's CDR3 is CASSIGLHNEQFF. DNA of the CDR3: TGTGCCAGTAGTATAGGGCTCCACAATGAGCAGTTCTTC. This chain links TRBV19 with TRBJ2-1; D uncertain. The germline V and J ends were trimmed by 1 base and 5 bases, with 6 bases remaining between them. This CDR3 is 13 amino acids long. CDR1 LNHDA and CDR2 SQIVND come from the germline V gene (reference sequence).

This clonotype was detected a few times. J is TRBJ1-2 and V is TRBV5-1; 8 bases map to TRBD1. Germline trimming cut 6 bases from V and 7 bases from J; bases unmatched to any gene: 11. Germline loops: CDR1 SGHRS, CDR2 YFSETQ. This CDR3 contains 14 residues. The CDR3: CASKKDQGTGGYTF. The CDR3 nucleotides are TGCGCCAGCAAAAAGGATCAGGGGACAGGTGGCTACACCTTC.

This clonotype was recorded a few times. The V gene is TRBV4-1, the J gene TRBJ2-2, with D perhaps matching TRBD1 or TRBD2 (5 bases each). Germline V gene sequence: CDR1 MGHRA, CDR2 YSYEKL. CDR3 length: 15 residues. V was clipped by 1 base and J by 7 bases, with 13 bases between them. The CDR3 here is CASSQGWGTGGELFF. CDR3 DNA sequence: TGCGCCAGCAGCCAAGGGTGGGGGACCGGCGGGGAGCTGTTTTTT.

This clonotype was picked up a small number of times. This chain connects TRBV6-2 or TRBV6-3 to TRBJ2-3; D gene unclear. V shed 4 bases and J shed 5 bases, with 10 bases lying between them. The CDR3 extends over 13 amino acids. Germline CDR1 MNHEY, CDR2 SVGEGT. For the CDR3, the DNA is TGTGCCAGCAGTTCCTACGTGGGAGATACGCAGTATTTT. Translating gives CASSSYVGDTQYF.

The chain links TRBV11-2 to TRBJ2-3, with D possibly being TRBD1 or TRBD2 (6 bases each). This CDR3 has 17 residues. The germline V and J ends were trimmed by 2 bases and 3 bases, with 18 bases remaining between them. Germline CDR1 is SGHAT and CDR2 is FQNNGV. CDR3 region: CASSLRPKGGWTDTQYF. The CDR3 region has the DNA TGTGCCAGCAGCTTAAGGCCCAAGGGGGGCTGGACAGATACGCAGTATTTT.

The chain is built from TRBV11-2 and TRBJ1-4; D not certain. Deletions cut 1 base from V and 5 bases from J, with 8 bases between. This CDR3 has 14 amino acids. Germline V CDR1 and CDR2: SGHAT, FQNNGV. The CDR3 bases are TGTGCCAGCAGCTTAGGCCTAGAAAATGAAAAACTGTTTTTT. It specifies CASSLGLENEKLFF.